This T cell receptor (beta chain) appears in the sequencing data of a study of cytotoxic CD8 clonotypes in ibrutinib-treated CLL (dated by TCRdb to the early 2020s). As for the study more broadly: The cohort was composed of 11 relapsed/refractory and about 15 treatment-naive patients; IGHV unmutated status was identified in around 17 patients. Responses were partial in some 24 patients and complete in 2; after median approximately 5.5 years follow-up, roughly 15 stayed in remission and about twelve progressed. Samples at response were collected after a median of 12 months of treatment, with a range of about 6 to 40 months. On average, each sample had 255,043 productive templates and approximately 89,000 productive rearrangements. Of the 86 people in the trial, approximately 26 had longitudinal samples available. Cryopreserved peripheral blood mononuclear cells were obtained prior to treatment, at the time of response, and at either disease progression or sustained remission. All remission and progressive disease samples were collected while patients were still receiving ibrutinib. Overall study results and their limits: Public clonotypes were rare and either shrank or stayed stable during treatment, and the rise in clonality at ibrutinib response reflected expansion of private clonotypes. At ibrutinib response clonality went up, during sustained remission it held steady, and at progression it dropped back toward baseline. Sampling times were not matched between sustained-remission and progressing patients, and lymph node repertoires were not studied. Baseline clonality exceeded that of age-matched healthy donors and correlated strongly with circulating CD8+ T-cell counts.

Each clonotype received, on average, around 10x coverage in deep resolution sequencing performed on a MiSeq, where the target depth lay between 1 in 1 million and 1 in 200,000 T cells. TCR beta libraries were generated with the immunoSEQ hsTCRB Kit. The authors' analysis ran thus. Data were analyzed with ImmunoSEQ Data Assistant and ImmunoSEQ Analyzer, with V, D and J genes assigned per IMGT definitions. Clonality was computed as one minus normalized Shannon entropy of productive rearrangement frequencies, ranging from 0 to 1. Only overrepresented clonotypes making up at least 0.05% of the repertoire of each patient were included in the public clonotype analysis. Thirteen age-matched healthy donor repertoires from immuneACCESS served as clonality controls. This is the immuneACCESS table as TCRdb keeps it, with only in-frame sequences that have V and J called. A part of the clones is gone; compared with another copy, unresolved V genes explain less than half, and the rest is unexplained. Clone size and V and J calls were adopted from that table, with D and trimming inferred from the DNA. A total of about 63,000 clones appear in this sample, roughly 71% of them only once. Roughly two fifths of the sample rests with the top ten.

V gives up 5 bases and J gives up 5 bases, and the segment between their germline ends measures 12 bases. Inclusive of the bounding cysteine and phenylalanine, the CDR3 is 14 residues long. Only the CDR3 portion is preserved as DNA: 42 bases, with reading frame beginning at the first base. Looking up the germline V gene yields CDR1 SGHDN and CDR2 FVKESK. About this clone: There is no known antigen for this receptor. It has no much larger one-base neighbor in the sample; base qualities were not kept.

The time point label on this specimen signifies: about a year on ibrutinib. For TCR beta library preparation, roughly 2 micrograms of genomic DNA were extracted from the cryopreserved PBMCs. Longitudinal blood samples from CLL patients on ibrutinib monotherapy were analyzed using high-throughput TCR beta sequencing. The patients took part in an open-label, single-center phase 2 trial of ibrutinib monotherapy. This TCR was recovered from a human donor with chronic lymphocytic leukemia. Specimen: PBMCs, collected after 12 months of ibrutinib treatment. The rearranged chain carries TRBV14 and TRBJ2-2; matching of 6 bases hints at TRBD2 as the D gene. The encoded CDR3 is CASSFARGTGELFF. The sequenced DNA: TGTGCCAGCAGCTTCGCTCGGGGGACCGGGGAGCTGTTTTTT. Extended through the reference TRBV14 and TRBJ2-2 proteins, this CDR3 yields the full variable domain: EAGVTQFPSHSVIEKGQTVTLRCDPISGHDNLYWYRRVMGKEIKFLLHFVKESKQDESGMPNNRFLAERTGGTYSTLKVQPAELEDSGVYFCASSFARGTGELFFGEGSRLTVL.